These 20 T cell receptor beta chains originate from one sample sequenced in a study of blood T cell repertoires in COVID-19. Generated by immunoSEQ multiplex PCR, the TCRdb table keeps only in-frame clones and is missing some. The table includes around 230,000 clones, about four fifths detected once. Material for sequencing was peripheral blood. The receptors here all came from a woman aged 80 or over with acute or convalescent COVID-19.

This clone was observed once. The V gene is TRBV18, the J gene TRBJ1-2, with D possibly being TRBD1 (5 bases). Trimming removed 3 bases from V and 3 bases from J, with 20 bases in between. The CDR3 extends over 17 amino acids. CDR1 is KGHSH and CDR2 is LQKENI in the germline V gene. Written as DNA, the CDR3 is TGTGCCAGCTCACCCGTCCTATCGACAGCATCCTACTATGGCTACACCTTC. Protein: CASSPVLSTASYYGYTF. Based on the CDR3 plus reference TRBV18 and TRBJ1-2, the full variable domain is NAGVMQNPRHLVRRRGQEARLRCSPMKGHSHVYWYRQLPEEGLKFMVYLQKENIIDESGMPKERFSAEFPKEGPSILRIQQVVRGDSAAYFCASSPVLSTASYYGYTFGSGTRLTVV.

In this sample, this clone turned up once. The V call is TRBV30, the J call TRBJ1-2, with D perhaps TRBD1 (6 bases). The CDR3 contains 14 residues. Between the trimmed V and J ends, which lost 4 bases and 0 bases, there was a span of 12 bases. CDR1 is GTSNPN, CDR2 SVGIG, per germline (reference sequence). The CDR3 region has the DNA TGTGCCTGGACCAGGACAGCCTCTAACTATGGCTACACCTTC. It codes for CAWTRTASNYGYTF.

The chain is built from TRBV30 and TRBJ1-1; tentatively, D is TRBD1 (6 bases). Per germline, CDR1 GTSNPN and CDR2 SVGIG (reference sequence). The CDR3 has 14 amino acids. Trimming pared 5 bases from V and 4 bases from J, leaving 17 bases between. In nucleotides, the CDR3 is TGTGCCTGGCACCAAGGGGGAGGGGGCACTGAAGCTTTCTTT. Amino acids: CAWHQGGGGTEAFF.

The J gene is TRBJ2-7, the V gene TRBV27; 7 bases map to TRBD1. CDR1 and CDR2 from the germline V gene are MNHEY and SMNVEV (reference sequence). V trimming: 4 bases; J trimming: 3 bases; junction bases outside the gene matches: 6. The CDR3 is 14 residues long. This chain's CDR3 is CASSSQGVGYEQYF. DNA of the CDR3: TGTGCCAGCAGTTCTCAGGGGGTGGGCTACGAGCAGTACTTC.

This sequence joins TRBV6-5 and TRBJ1-2; 9 positions agree with TRBD1. This CDR3 is built from 15 residues. Trimming cost V 4 bases and J 11 bases; bases outside gene matches: 14. Germline CDR1 MNHEY, CDR2 SVGAGI. The CDR3 region is CASSSQGQGGNLYTF. For the CDR3, the DNA is TGTGCCAGCAGTTCCCAGGGACAGGGTGGAAATTTGTACACCTTC.

Notes on this clone: The same CDR3 arises from other DNA sequences in this sample as well. The rearrangement joins TRBV5-1 to TRBJ1-1, with a tentative D call TRBD1 (6 bases). The CDR3 is 15 residues long. Germline V lookup: CDR1 SGHRS, CDR2 YFSETQ. Trimming took 0 bases from V and 4 from J, leaving 13 bases between them. The CDR3 region is CASSLVAGAGTEAFF. The CDR3 DNA follows: TGCGCCAGCAGCTTGGTAGCAGGGGCGGGCACTGAAGCTTTCTTT.

The chain links TRBV27 to TRBJ2-2; 7 bases are a match to TRBD2. Germline CDR1 MNHEY, CDR2 SMNVEV (reference sequence). Losses at the gene ends were 6 bases for V and 2 bases for J; bases not matched to a gene: 6. This CDR3 comprises 15 residues. CDR3 loop: CASRLTGGNTGELFF. In DNA, the CDR3 is TGTGCCAGCAGGTTAACGGGGGGAAACACCGGGGAGCTGTTTTTT.

CDR3 bases: TGTGCCAGTAGTTCTACAGGGGGGACGAATGAAAAACTGTTTTTT. Its translation is CASSSTGGTNEKLFF. V and J are TRBV19 and TRBJ1-4, with TRBD1 identical over 8 bases. The germline CDR1 and CDR2 sequences are LNHDA and SQIVND (reference sequence). The CDR3 length is 15 residues. After removal of 5 bases from V and 5 bases from J, the junction contained 7 bases not matched to a gene. The full variable domain, in which reference TRBV19 and TRBJ1-4 provide the parts outside the CDR3, is DGGITQSPKYLFRKEGQNVTLSCEQNLNHDAMYWYRQDPGQGLRLIYYSQIVNDFQKGDIAEGYSVSREKKESFPLTVTSAQKNPTAFYLCASSSTGGTNEKLFFGSGTQLSVL.

The chain recombines TRBV27 with TRBJ2-7; 8 nucleotides line up with TRBD1. J was trimmed by 7 bases and V by 5 bases; bases with no gene match: 19. The germline V gene has CDR1 MNHEY and CDR2 SMNVEV (reference sequence). The CDR3 runs 17 residues. CDR3 residues: CASSPTPTRTGRLEQYF. The CDR3 nucleotides read TGTGCCAGCAGTCCAACTCCCACCAGGACAGGGAGACTTGAGCAGTACTTC.

This chain joins TRBV9 and TRBJ1-5, with 10 bases aligning to TRBD1. The CDR3 is made up of 15 amino acids. Trimming removed 2 bases from V and 5 bases from J; junction bases left unmatched: 4. CDR1 and CDR2 from the germline V gene are SGDLS and YYNGEE. The CDR3 region is CASSVGQGVDQPQHF. The CDR3 DNA reads TGTGCCAGCAGCGTCGGACAGGGGGTTGATCAGCCCCAGCATTTT.

This clone was seen once. CDR3 in DNA: TGTGCCACCAGCAGAGCCGGAGTTAGCAATCAGCCCCAGCATTTT. It translates to CATSRAGVSNQPQHF. The chain employs TRBV15 and TRBJ1-5; D unresolved. Trimming left V 1 base short and J 0 bases short, with 7 bases between. Germline CDR1 and CDR2: LNHNV and YYDKDF (reference sequence). This CDR3 region has 15 residues. The whole variable domain, remainder taken from reference TRBV15 and TRBJ1-5, is DAMVIQNPRYQVTQFGKPVTLSCSQTLNHNVMYWYQQKSSQAPKLLFHYYDKDFNNEADTPDNFQSRRPNTSFCFLDIRSPGLGDTAMYLCATSRAGVSNQPQHFGDGTRLSIL.

This clone was detected a few times. CDR3 protein: CASSRAGTVNQPQHF. CDR3 bases: TGTGCCAGCAGTCGGGCAGGGACAGTCAATCAGCCCCAGCATTTT. The V and J genes are TRBV28 and TRBJ1-5; 7 bases map to TRBD1. J was trimmed by 3 bases and V by 5 bases; bases with no gene match: 7. CDR3 length equals 15 residues. CDR1 is MDHEN, CDR2 SYDVKM, per germline. Filled out from reference TRBV28 and TRBJ1-5, the complete variable domain reads DVKVTQSSRYLVKRTGEKVFLECVQDMDHENMFWYRQDPGLGLRLIYFSYDVKMKEKGDIPEGYSVSREKKERFSLILESASTNQTSMYLCASSRAGTVNQPQHFGDGTRLSIL.

V and J are TRBV28 and TRBJ1-5; D possibly corresponds to TRBD1 (5 bases). CDR3 length: 14 residues. Trimming shortened V by 5 bases and J by 3 bases, and 11 bases separated the two germline ends. Looked up from germline, CDR1 is MDHEN and CDR2 is SYDVKM. In DNA form, the CDR3 reads TGTGCCAGCAGTGGGGGGGGGACCAATCAGCCCCAGCATTTT. It translates to CASSGGGTNQPQHF.

V is TRBV2 and J is TRBJ2-3; 9 bases map to TRBD1. The germline CDR1 and CDR2 sequences are SNHLY and FYNNEI. The CDR3 runs 14 residues. After removal of 6 bases from V and 6 bases from J, the junction contained 7 bases not matched to a gene. The CDR3 DNA reads TGTGCCAGCAGATCAAACAGGGGGCGGGATACGCAGTATTTT. Translating gives CASRSNRGRDTQYF.

This clone showed up just a few times. The V and J genes are TRBV10-3 and TRBJ1-2, with 9 bases identical to TRBD1. The germline CDR1 and CDR2 sequences are ENHRY and SYGVKD. The CDR3 is 14 residues long. The J segment lost 7 bases and the V segment lost 2 bases, leaving 5 bases of the junction unmatched. This CDR3 reads CAISEGTGMVGYTF. The CDR3 nucleotides read TGTGCCATCAGTGAGGGGACAGGGATGGTTGGCTACACCTTC.

This clone has a handful of counts. This chain links TRBV5-8 with TRBJ2-5, with a possible D match to TRBD2 (5 bases). The V end lost 0 bases, the J end lost 4 bases, and 13 bases lay between the germline ends. The germline CDR1 and CDR2 sequences are SGHTS and YDEGEE. CDR3 length: 15 residues. The chain's CDR3 is CASSLARVGRETQYF. CDR3 nucleotides: TGTGCCAGCAGCTTGGCGAGGGTGGGTCGAGAGACCCAGTACTTC.

The V call is TRBV11-1, the J call TRBJ1-4, with D possibly TRBD1 on 5 matching bases. Trimming removed 4 bases at V and 4 bases at J, with 7 bases between. There are 13 residues in the CDR3. CDR1 is SGHAT, CDR2 FQDESV, per germline (reference sequence). The CDR3 spells CASSSGLNEKLFF. CDR3 DNA sequence: TGTGCCAGCAGCTCGGGACTTAATGAAAAACTGTTTTTT.

J is TRBJ1-4 and V is TRBV19, with a tentative D call TRBD1 (5 bases). The CDR3 totals 15 residues. Trimming removed 3 bases at V and 4 bases at J, with 12 bases between. The V gene's germline CDR1 is LNHDA and CDR2 SQIVND (reference sequence). The CDR3 loop is CASSMGRGDNEKLFF. The CDR3 DNA reads TGTGCCAGTAGTATGGGGCGCGGGGATAATGAAAAACTGTTTTTT.

This chain uses TRBV19 with TRBJ1-1; a weak D match, TRBD1 (6 bases). The CDR3 runs 16 residues. Germline CDR1 and CDR2: LNHDA and SQIVND (reference sequence). Trimming took 6 bases from V and 3 from J, leaving 20 bases between them. CDR3 in amino acids: CASRQGRGAGDTEAFF. Here the CDR3 DNA reads TGTGCCAGTAGGCAGGGGCGGGGGGCCGGCGACACTGAAGCTTTCTTT.

The rearrangement uses TRBV10-3 and TRBJ1-3, with 9 positions matching TRBD1. J gave up 0 bases and V 3 bases, and 9 bases lay outside the gene matches. Germline lookup yields CDR1 ENHRY and CDR2 SYGVKD. The CDR3 covers 18 residues. The CDR3 region has the DNA TGTGCCATCAGTGAAGCCGGGACAGGGCCTTCCTCTGGAAACACCATATATTTT. Translated: CAISEAGTGPSSGNTIYF.